Sequencing of this TCR beta chain was carried out in a study of T cells in Graves' hyperthyroidism and ophthalmopathy. General study points: Ophthalmopathy and stable hyperthyroidism were told apart by a 13 V-J model. Peripheral blood also featured most of the thyroid clonotypes expanded above 0.001.

Amplification of TCR beta CDR3 regions used RNA as the template. The HTBI primer set drove a first-round RT-PCR of the TCR CDR3. TCRdb redid the calling of the multiplex PCR reads with MiXCR, one entry per CDR3 protein. The sample shows about 840,000 distinct CDR3 sequences, roughly 40% of them seen only once. For this clonotype: What it binds is not known.

The specimen was blood. The receptor was isolated from a man aged 18 to 29 with Graves' hyperthyroidism.

The CDR3 protein is CSASLGDRDLHF. CDR3 DNA: TGCAGTGCTAGCCTAGGGGATCGGGACCTCCACTTT. The chain uses TRBV20-1 and TRBJ1-6, with D possibly matching TRBD1 (5 bases). The CDR3 contains 12 residues. CDR1 and CDR2 from the germline V gene are DFQATT and SNEGSKA (reference sequence). Deletions cut 3 bases from V and 15 bases from J, with 15 bases between.